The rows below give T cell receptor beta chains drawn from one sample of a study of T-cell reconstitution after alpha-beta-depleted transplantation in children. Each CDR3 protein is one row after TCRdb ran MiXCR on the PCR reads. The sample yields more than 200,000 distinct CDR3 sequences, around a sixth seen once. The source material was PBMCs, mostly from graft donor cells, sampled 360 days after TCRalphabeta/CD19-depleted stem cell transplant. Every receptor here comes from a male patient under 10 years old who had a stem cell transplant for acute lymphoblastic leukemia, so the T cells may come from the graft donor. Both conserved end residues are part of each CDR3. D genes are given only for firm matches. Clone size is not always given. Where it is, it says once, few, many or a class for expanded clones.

DNA: TGTGCCACTAGGCCGAGACAGGGTATCTCCGAGCAGTACTTC; CDR3: CATRPRQGISEQYF; D: TRBD1; V: TRBV15; J: TRBJ2-7; size: .
DNA: TGTGCCAGCAGCCTGGACAGCCCAAATCAGCCCCAGCATTTT; CDR3: CASSLDSPNQPQHF; D: .; V: TRBV6-5; J: TRBJ1-5; size: few
DNA: TGTGCCAGCAGCCAAGCCCTTGATCAGCCCCAGCATTTT; CDR3: CASSQALDQPQHF; D: .; V: TRBV4-2; J: TRBJ1-5; size: few
DNA: TGTGCCAGCAGGCCCGTGGGGGGCGAAAAACTGTTTTTT; CDR3: CASRPVGGEKLFF; D: .; V: TRBV27; J: TRBJ1-4; size: .
DNA: TGTGCCAGCAGTTCGGTGGGACAGGGGGCCTACAATGAGCAGTTCTTC; CDR3: CASSSVGQGAYNEQFF; D: TRBD1; V: TRBV12-3/TRBV12-4; J: TRBJ2-1; size: few
DNA: TGTGCCAGCAGCCAAGTAACAGGGGGCTACGAGCAGTACTTC; CDR3: CASSQVTGGYEQYF; D: TRBD1; V: TRBV4-2; J: TRBJ2-7; size: .
DNA: TGTGCCAGCGGCCCGGGACAGGGAGGGGGCTACACCTTC; CDR3: CASGPGQGGGYTF; D: TRBD1; V: TRBV12-3/TRBV12-4; J: TRBJ1-2; size: .
DNA: TGCGCCAGCAGCTCCAACCCAGGGTCTTACGGGCAGTACTTC; CDR3: CASSSNPGSYGQYF; D: .; V: TRBV5-1; J: TRBJ2-7; size: .
DNA: TGTGCCATCAGTCTTGACCAAACTAATGAGCAGTTCTTC; CDR3: CAISLDQTNEQFF; D: .; V: TRBV10-3; J: TRBJ2-1; size: many
DNA: TGTGCCAGCAACGTGGAAACGCTGTTTTTT; CDR3: CASNVETLFF; D: .; V: TRBV7-9; J: TRBJ2-2; size: few
DNA: TGCGCCAGCAAGGGACAGGGAAACACCGGGGAGCTGTTTTTT; CDR3: CASKGQGNTGELFF; D: TRBD1; V: TRBV10-2; J: TRBJ2-2; size: few
DNA: TGTGCCAGCAGTTTAAAGTTCCCCGGAACAGGGGCCTACGAGCAGTACTTC; CDR3: CASSLKFPGTGAYEQYF; D: TRBD1; V: TRBV28; J: TRBJ2-7; size: .
DNA: TGCAGTGCTAGAGATTATGATCTGTTTTTT; CDR3: CSARDYDLFF; D: .; V: TRBV20-1; J: TRBJ1-4; size: .
DNA: TGCAGCGTTGATGGAGGATCCTACAATGAGCAGTTCTTC; CDR3: CSVDGGSYNEQFF; D: .; V: TRBV29-1; J: TRBJ2-1; size: .
DNA: TGTGCCACCAGTGATGGCGGGGGAGAAAGGAACAATGAGCAGTTCTTC; CDR3: CATSDGGGERNNEQFF; D: TRBD2; V: TRBV24-1; J: TRBJ2-1; size: many
DNA: TGTGCCAGCAGGCTCACCGGGACAGGGGCCACCGGGGAGCTGTTTTTT; CDR3: CASRLTGTGATGELFF; D: TRBD1; V: TRBV12-3/TRBV12-4; J: TRBJ2-2; size: .
DNA: TGCGCCAGCAGCCCCGCAGGGGGCAATCAGCCCCAGCATTTT; CDR3: CASSPAGGNQPQHF; D: .; V: TRBV5-1; J: TRBJ1-5; size: .
DNA: TGCAGCGTTGAGCAGGGTCTCGAGCAGTTCTTC; CDR3: CSVEQGLEQFF; D: .; V: TRBV29-1; J: TRBJ2-1; size: many
DNA: TGCGCCAGCAGCCCAACTACGAGCTCTGGAAACACCATATATTTT; CDR3: CASSPTTSSGNTIYF; D: .; V: TRBV4-3; J: TRBJ1-3; size: .
DNA: TGCGCCAGCAGCCCAGACATTTACAGCGGGGAGCTGTTTTTT; CDR3: CASSPDIYSGELFF; D: .; V: TRBV5-1; J: TRBJ2-2; size: .
DNA: TGCAGTGCTAGGAGACAGAGACCGAACACTGAAGCTTTCTTT; CDR3: CSARRQRPNTEAFF; D: .; V: TRBV20-1; J: TRBJ1-1; size: .
DNA: TGTGCCAGCAGCCCGGGGGGGGAGACCCAGTACTTC; CDR3: CASSPGGETQYF; D: TRBD2; V: TRBV18; J: TRBJ2-5; size: many
DNA: TGCAGTGCCGCCGGACAGCAGGGCCACGAGCAGTACTTC; CDR3: CSAAGQQGHEQYF; D: .; V: TRBV20-1; J: TRBJ2-7; size: few
DNA: TGTGCCAGCAGCTTAGGGTGGGCAAATGAGCAGTTCTTC; CDR3: CASSLGWANEQFF; D: .; V: TRBV7-2; J: TRBJ2-1; size: few
DNA: TGCAGTGCTAATGCGGGCCCCTACGAGCAGTACTTC; CDR3: CSANAGPYEQYF; D: .; V: TRBV20-1; J: TRBJ2-7; size: .
DNA: TGTGCCAGCTCAGCCACAGGGAATTCACCCCTCCACTTT; CDR3: CASSATGNSPLHF; D: .; V: TRBV18; J: TRBJ1-6; size: few
DNA: TGCAGCGTAGCGGAAGGAGCAACTAATGAAAAACTGTTTTTT; CDR3: CSVAEGATNEKLFF; D: .; V: TRBV29-1; J: TRBJ1-4; size: few
DNA: TGCAGCGTTGACGTAAACTCTGGAAACACCATATATTTT; CDR3: CSVDVNSGNTIYF; D: .; V: TRBV29-1; J: TRBJ1-3; size: .
DNA: TGTGCCAGCTCACCAGGGGAGAAGACTGAAGCTTTCTTT; CDR3: CASSPGEKTEAFF; D: .; V: TRBV18; J: TRBJ1-1; size: few
DNA: TGTGCCAGCAGCTCCCGGACAGAGTCGTCACCCCTCCACTTT; CDR3: CASSSRTESSPLHF; D: .; V: TRBV11-3; J: TRBJ1-6; size: .
DNA: TGTGCCAGCAGCGAAACCGGGCCTGATACGCAGTATTTT; CDR3: CASSETGPDTQYF; D: .; V: TRBV11-3; J: TRBJ2-3; size: few
DNA: TGTGCCAGCAGCCAACCCGGGACAGAGAGGAATGAAAAACTGTTTTTT; CDR3: CASSQPGTERNEKLFF; D: TRBD1; V: TRBV28; J: TRBJ1-4; size: few
DNA: TGTGCCAGCACCAATGATGCCGGCGAGACCCAGTACTTC; CDR3: CASTNDAGETQYF; D: .; V: TRBV5-5; J: TRBJ2-5; size: once
DNA: TGTGCCACCAGCAGGGATAAAGACTACGAGCAGTACTTC; CDR3: CATSRDKDYEQYF; D: .; V: TRBV10-3; J: TRBJ2-7; size: .
DNA: TGTGCCAGCAGCCAAGGACTAGCGGGGGTGCACAATGAGCAGTTCTTC; CDR3: CASSQGLAGVHNEQFF; D: TRBD2; V: TRBV12-3/TRBV12-4; J: TRBJ2-1; size: few
DNA: TGTGCCAGCAGTGTCATTCAGGGGCTCGGGCACAATGAGCAGTTCTTC; CDR3: CASSVIQGLGHNEQFF; D: .; V: TRBV6-1; J: TRBJ2-1; size: few
DNA: TGTGCCAGCAGCCTCAGGGGAGAAGGGACAGATACGCAGTATTTT; CDR3: CASSLRGEGTDTQYF; D: .; V: TRBV3-1; J: TRBJ2-3; size: few
DNA: TGTGCCACGGGACAGGGGGACGGAACTGAAGCTTTCTTT; CDR3: CATGQGDGTEAFF; D: TRBD1; V: TRBV10-3; J: TRBJ1-1; size: .
DNA: TGTGCCAGCTCCCGGGACGACTACAATGAGCAGTTCTTC; CDR3: CASSRDDYNEQFF; D: .; V: TRBV6-4; J: TRBJ2-1; size: few
DNA: TGCGCCAGCTCGGACAGGGGGAACACTGAAGCTTTCTTT; CDR3: CASSDRGNTEAFF; D: TRBD1; V: TRBV5-1; J: TRBJ1-1; size: .
DNA: TGTGCCAGCAGTTTGGGGGGGCAGTATGCGGAGACCCAGTACTTC; CDR3: CASSLGGQYAETQYF; D: .; V: TRBV12-3/TRBV12-4; J: TRBJ2-5; size: .
DNA: TGCAGTGCACCCGCAGGGAGGGGGGGGCCCCAGCATTTT; CDR3: CSAPAGRGGPQHF; D: .; V: TRBV20-1; J: TRBJ1-5; size: .
DNA: TGTGCCAGGGGCCCCGGGACAGGGTTATACGAGCAGTACTTC; CDR3: CARGPGTGLYEQYF; D: TRBD1; V: TRBV5-6; J: TRBJ2-7; size: .
DNA: TGTGCCAGCAGCCCTCGACACATTAACTATGGCTACACCTTC; CDR3: CASSPRHINYGYTF; D: .; V: TRBV28; J: TRBJ1-2; size: many
DNA: TGTGCCAGCAGTCAGGGGCTTAATGAAGCTTTCTTT; CDR3: CASSQGLNEAFF; D: .; V: TRBV12-3/TRBV12-4; J: TRBJ1-1; size: many
DNA: TGTGCCAGCAGTATCACCCTGGAAGACTACAATGAGCAGTTCTTC; CDR3: CASSITLEDYNEQFF; D: .; V: TRBV6-2/TRBV6-3; J: TRBJ2-1; size: .
DNA: TGTGCCAGCAGTTTTCTCGTTTCAGGGCCCCAGCATTTT; CDR3: CASSFLVSGPQHF; D: .; V: TRBV12-3/TRBV12-4; J: TRBJ1-5; size: few
DNA: TGTGCCAGCAGAGACCCGGGCCCCAGAGAAGCTTTCTTT; CDR3: CASRDPGPREAFF; D: .; V: TRBV2; J: TRBJ1-1; size: few
DNA: TGTGCCTGGAGCACAGGGACCTACGAGCAGTACTTC; CDR3: CAWSTGTYEQYF; D: .; V: TRBV30; J: TRBJ2-7; size: few
DNA: TGTGCCTGGAGTCGGGGGCTAGACACTGAAGCTTTCTTT; CDR3: CAWSRGLDTEAFF; D: .; V: TRBV30; J: TRBJ1-1; size: .
DNA: TGTGCCAGCAGTTACGTAGACTTAAATCAGCCCCAGCATTTT; CDR3: CASSYVDLNQPQHF; D: .; V: TRBV6-5; J: TRBJ1-5; size: few
DNA: TGTGCCAGCAGCCAAGGCTCCAACACCGGGGAGCTGTTTTTT; CDR3: CASSQGSNTGELFF; D: .; V: TRBV3-1; J: TRBJ2-2; size: .
DNA: TGCAGTGCTAGAGCCCGGGACACGGGATTCTCACCCCTCCACTTT; CDR3: CSARARDTGFSPLHF; D: .; V: TRBV20-1; J: TRBJ1-6; size: .
DNA: TGCGCCAGCAGCCTAAGACCTAGCACAGATACGCAGTATTTT; CDR3: CASSLRPSTDTQYF; D: .; V: TRBV5-1; J: TRBJ2-3; size: many